This T cell receptor (beta chain) stems from a study of T cell responses to AZD1222 COVID-19 vaccine. The data were produced by immunoSEQ multiplex PCR, yet TCRdb's version contains in-frame clones alone and is incomplete. The table includes about 200,000 clones, about 91% detected once. This CDR3 spans 15 amino acids. Looked up from germline, CDR1 is SGHVS and CDR2 is FQNEAQ. Unmatched junction bases numbered 4, after V lost 5 bases and J lost 0 bases. The receptor was isolated from an adult in good health. The chain links TRBV7-8 to TRBJ1-3; the match to TRBD1 covers 7 bases. The input for sequencing was peripheral blood, taken on day 0 of AZD1222 vaccination. CDR3 region: CASSQGQISGNTIYF. DNA of the CDR3: TGTGCCAGCAGCCAGGGACAGATCTCTGGAAACACCATATATTTT.